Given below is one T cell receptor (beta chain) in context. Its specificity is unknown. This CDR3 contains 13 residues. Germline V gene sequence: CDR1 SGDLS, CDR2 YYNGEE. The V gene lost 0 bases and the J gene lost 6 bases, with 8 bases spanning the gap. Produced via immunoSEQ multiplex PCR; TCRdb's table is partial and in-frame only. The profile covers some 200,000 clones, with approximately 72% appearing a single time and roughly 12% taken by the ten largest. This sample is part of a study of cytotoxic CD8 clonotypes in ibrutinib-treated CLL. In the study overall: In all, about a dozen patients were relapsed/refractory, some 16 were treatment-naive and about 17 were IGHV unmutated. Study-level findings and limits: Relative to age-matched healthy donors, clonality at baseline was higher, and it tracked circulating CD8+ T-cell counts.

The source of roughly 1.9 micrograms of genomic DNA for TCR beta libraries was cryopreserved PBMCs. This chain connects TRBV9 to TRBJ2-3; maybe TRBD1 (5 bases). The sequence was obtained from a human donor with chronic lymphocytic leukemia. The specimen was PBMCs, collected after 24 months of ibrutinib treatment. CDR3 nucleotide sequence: TGTGCCAGCAGCGTAGTAGGGGTTGATACGCAGTATTTT. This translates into CASSVVGVDTQYF.